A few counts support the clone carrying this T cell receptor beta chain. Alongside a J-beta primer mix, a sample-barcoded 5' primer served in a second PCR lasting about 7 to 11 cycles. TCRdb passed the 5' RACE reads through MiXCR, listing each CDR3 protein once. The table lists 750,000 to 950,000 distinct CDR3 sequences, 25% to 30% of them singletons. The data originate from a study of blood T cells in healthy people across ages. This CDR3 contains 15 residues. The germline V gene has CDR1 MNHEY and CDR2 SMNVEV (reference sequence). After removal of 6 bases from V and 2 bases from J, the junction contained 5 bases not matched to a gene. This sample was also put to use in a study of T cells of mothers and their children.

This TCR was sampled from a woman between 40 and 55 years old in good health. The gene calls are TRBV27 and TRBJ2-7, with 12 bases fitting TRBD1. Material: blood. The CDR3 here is CASRGQGAPTYEQYF. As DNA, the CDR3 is TGTGCCAGCAGGGGACAGGGGGCCCCTACCTACGAGCAGTACTTC.